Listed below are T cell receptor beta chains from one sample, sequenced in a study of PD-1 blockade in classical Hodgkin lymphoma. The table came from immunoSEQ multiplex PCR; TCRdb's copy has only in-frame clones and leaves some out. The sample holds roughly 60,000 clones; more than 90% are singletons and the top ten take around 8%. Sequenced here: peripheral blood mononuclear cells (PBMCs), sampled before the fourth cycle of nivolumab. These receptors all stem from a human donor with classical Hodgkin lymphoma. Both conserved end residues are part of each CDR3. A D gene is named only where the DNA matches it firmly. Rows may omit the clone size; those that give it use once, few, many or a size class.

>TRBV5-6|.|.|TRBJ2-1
CASSEGPSPPYNEQFF
TGTGCCAGCAGCGAGGGGCCCTCTCCTCCCTACAATGAGCAGTTCTTC
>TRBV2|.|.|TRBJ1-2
CASSERARGGYTF
TGTGCCAGCAGTGAAAGGGCTCGGGGCGGCTACACCTTC
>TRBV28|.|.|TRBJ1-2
CASSGRGGFLSPEGGYTF
TGTGCCAGCAGTGGCCGTGGTGGGTTCCTTTCGCCCGAGGGGGGCTACACCTTC
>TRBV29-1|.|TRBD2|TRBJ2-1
CSVGASGGASYNEQFF
TGCAGCGTTGGGGCTAGCGGGGGGGCCTCCTACAATGAGCAGTTCTTC
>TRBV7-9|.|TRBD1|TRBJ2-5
CASSFVQDRGQWTQYF
TGTGCCAGCAGCTTTGTTCAGGACAGGGGTCAGTGGACCCAGTACTTC
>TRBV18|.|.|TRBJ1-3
CASSPPEATGNTIYF
TGTGCCAGCTCACCACCGGAGGCGACTGGAAACACCATATATTTT
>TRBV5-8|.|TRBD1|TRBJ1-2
CASSLVLDRENYGYTF
TGTGCCAGCAGCTTGGTTTTGGACAGGGAAAACTATGGCTACACCTTC
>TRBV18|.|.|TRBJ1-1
CASSPTGQGEAFF
TGTGCCAGCTCACCAACAGGTCAAGGGGAAGCTTTCTTT
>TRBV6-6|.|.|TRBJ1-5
CASSPTPNQPQHF
TGTGCCAGCAGCCCTACACCGAATCAGCCCCAGCATTTT
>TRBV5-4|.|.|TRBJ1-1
CASSDTVGTEAFF
TGTGCCAGCAGCGATACCGTCGGGACAGAAGCTTTCTTT
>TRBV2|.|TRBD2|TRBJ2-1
CARRGLAGANEQFF
TGTGCCAGGAGGGGACTAGCGGGAGCTAATGAGCAGTTCTTC
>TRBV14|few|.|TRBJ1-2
CASSQVASGYGYTF
TGTGCCAGCAGCCAAGTAGCCAGCGGATATGGCTACACCTTC